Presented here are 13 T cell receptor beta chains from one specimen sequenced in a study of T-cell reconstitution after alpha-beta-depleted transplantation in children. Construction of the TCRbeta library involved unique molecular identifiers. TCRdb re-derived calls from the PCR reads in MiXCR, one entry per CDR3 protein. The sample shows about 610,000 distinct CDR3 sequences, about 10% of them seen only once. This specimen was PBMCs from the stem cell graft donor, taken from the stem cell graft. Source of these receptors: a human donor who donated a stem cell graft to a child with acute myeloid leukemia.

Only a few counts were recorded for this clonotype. The CDR3 nucleotides read TGCGCCAGCAGCCCCCAGGGGCCGGGAGAGACCCAGTACTTC. Its translation: CASSPQGPGETQYF. V and J are TRBV5-1 and TRBJ2-5; the D gene is possibly TRBD1 (6 bases). Per the germline V gene, CDR1 is SGHRS and CDR2 is YFSETQ. The CDR3 has 14 residues. V shed 4 bases and J shed 4 bases, with 14 bases lying between them.

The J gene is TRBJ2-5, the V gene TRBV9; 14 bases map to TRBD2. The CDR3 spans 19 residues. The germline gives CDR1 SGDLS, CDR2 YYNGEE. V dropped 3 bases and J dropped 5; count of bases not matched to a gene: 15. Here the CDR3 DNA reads TGTGCCAGCAGCGCACCCCTTGAGGGACTAGCGGGAGAAAGGGAGACCCAGTACTTC. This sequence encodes CASSAPLEGLAGERETQYF.

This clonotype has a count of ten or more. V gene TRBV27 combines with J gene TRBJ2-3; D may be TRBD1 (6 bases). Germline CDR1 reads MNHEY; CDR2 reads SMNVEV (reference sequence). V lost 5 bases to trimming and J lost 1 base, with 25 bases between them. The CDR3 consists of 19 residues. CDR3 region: CASSPRRNGQFKGTDTQYF. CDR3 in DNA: TGTGCCAGCAGTCCCCGTAGAAACGGACAGTTCAAGGGCACAGATACGCAGTATTTT.

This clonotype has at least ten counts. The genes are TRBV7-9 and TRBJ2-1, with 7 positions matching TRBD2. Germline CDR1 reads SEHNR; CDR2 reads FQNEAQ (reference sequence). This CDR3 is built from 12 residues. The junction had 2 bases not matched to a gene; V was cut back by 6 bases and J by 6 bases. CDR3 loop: CASRSGGNEQFF. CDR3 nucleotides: TGTGCCAGCAGATCGGGGGGCAATGAGCAGTTCTTC.

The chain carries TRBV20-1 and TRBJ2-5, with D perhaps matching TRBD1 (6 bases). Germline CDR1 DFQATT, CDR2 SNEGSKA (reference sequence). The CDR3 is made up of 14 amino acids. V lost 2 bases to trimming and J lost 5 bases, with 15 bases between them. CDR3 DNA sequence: TGCAGTGCTAGAAGGGGACACGGGGCTGAGACCCAGTACTTC. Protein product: CSARRGHGAETQYF.

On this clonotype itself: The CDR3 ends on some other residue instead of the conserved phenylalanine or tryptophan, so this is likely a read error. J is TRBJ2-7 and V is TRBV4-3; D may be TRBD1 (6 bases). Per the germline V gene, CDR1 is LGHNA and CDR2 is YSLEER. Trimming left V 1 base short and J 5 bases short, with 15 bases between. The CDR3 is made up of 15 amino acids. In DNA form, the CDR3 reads TGCGCCAGCAGCCAAGTGGCGGCAGGGGTACACGAGCAGTACTTG. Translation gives CASSQVAAGVHEQYL.

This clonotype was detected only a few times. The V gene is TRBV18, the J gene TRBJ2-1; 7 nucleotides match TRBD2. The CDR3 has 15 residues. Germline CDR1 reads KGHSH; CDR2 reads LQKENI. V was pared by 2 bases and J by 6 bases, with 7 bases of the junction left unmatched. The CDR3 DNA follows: TGTGCCAGCTCACCAATTGGCGGGAGTCGCAATGAGCAGTTCTTC. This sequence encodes CASSPIGGSRNEQFF.

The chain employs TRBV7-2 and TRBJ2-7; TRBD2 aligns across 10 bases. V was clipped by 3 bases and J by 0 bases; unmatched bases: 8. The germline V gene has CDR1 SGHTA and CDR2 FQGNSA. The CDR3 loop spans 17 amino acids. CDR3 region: CASSFLASGSGSYEQYF. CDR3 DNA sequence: TGTGCCAGCAGCTTCTTGGCTAGCGGGAGCGGCTCCTACGAGCAGTACTTC.

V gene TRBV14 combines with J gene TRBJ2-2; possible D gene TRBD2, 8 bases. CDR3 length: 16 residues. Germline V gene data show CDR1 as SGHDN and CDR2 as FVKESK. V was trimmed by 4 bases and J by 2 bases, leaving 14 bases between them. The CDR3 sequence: CASSRRGDSNTGELFF. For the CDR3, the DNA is TGTGCCAGCAGCCGGCGGGGGGACAGTAACACCGGGGAGCTGTTTTTT.

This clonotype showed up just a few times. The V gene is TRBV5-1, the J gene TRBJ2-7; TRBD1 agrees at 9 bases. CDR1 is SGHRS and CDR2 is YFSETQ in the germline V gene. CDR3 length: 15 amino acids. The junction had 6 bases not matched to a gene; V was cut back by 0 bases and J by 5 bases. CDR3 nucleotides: TGCGCCAGCAGCTTGGGGGACAGGGTTCTGGACGAGCAGTACTTC. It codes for CASSLGDRVLDEQYF.

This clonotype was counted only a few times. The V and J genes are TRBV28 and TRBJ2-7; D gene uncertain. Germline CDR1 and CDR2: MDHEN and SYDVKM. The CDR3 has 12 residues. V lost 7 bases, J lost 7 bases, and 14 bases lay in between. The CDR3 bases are TGTGCCAGCACCGGAAATTCTTGGGAGCAGTACTTC. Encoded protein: CASTGNSWEQYF.

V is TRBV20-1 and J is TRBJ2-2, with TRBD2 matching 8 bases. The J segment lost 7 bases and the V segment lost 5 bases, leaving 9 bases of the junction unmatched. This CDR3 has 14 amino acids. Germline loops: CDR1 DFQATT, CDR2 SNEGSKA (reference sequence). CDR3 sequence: CSAGIAGGVGELFF. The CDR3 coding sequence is TGCAGTGCTGGGATCGCGGGAGGAGTCGGGGAGCTGTTTTTT.

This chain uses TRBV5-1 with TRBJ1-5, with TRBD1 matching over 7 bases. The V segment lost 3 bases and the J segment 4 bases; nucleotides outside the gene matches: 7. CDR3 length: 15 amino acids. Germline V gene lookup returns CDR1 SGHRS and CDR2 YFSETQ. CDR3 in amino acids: CASSCYHRGNQPQHF. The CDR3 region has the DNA TGCGCCAGCAGCTGCTACCACAGGGGAAATCAGCCCCAGCATTTT.